The 5 T cell receptor beta chains below all came from one sample that was sequenced in a study of T cells in Graves' hyperthyroidism and ophthalmopathy. TCR beta CDR3 sequences were amplified from RNA transcripts. RT-PCR in the first round (using the HTBI primer set) targeted the TCR CDR3. TCRdb re-called the multiplex PCR reads with MiXCR, one entry per CDR3 protein. In the table there are 390,000 or so distinct CDR3 sequences, roughly 14% of which are singletons. The sample was blood. These TCRs come from a man between 18 and 29 years old with Graves' ophthalmopathy.

This chain uses TRBV6-1 with TRBJ2-1; D might be TRBD1 or TRBD2, each matching 5 bases. The CDR3 totals 15 residues. The ends were cut back, 5 bases at V and 0 bases at J, with 11 bases in the middle. Germline CDR1 is MNHNS and CDR2 is SASEGT. The CDR3 nucleotides are TGTGCCAGCAGTCGGGACGGCCGCTCCTACAATGAGCAGTTCTTC. Translating gives CASSRDGRSYNEQFF.

This clonotype was counted ten times or more. The chain is built from TRBV6-1 and TRBJ1-1, with D possibly matching TRBD1 (6 bases). There are 16 residues in the CDR3. Germline CDR1 and CDR2: MNHNS and SASEGT. Trimming removed 6 bases from V and 1 base from J, with 18 bases in between. CDR3 in amino acids: CASSQVRDTWNTEAFF. The CDR3 nucleotides read TGTGCCAGCAGCCAGGTGCGGGACACATGGAACACTGAAGCTTTCTTT.

The rearrangement joins TRBV5-4 to TRBJ2-2; tentatively, D is TRBD2 (6 bases). Germline loops: CDR1 SGHNT, CDR2 YYREEE (reference sequence). Between the trimmed V and J ends, which lost 2 bases and 2 bases, there was a span of 13 bases. CDR3 length equals 16 residues. In nucleotides, the CDR3 is TGTGCCAGCAGCTTAGGTTTGGGGGGTAACACCGGGGAGCTGTTTTTT. Translating it yields CASSLGLGGNTGELFF.

A few counts support this clonotype. The chain links TRBV10-2 to TRBJ2-7, with no clear D. Germline-derived CDR1 and CDR2 are WSHSY and SAAADI. The V and J ends lost 1 base and 4 bases respectively, with 5 bases between them. The CDR3 is made up of 12 amino acids. CDR3 nucleotides: TGCGCCAGCAGTGAGTGGCATTACGAGCAGTACTTC. Protein: CASSEWHYEQYF.

This clonotype was seen ten or more times. This chain uses TRBV7-6 with TRBJ2-3; TRBD2 is a possible D gene (6 bases). CDR3 length equals 16 residues. The germline V gene has CDR1 SGHVS and CDR2 FNYEAQ. V lost 5 bases, J lost 4 bases, and 19 bases lay in between. CDR3 bases: TGTGCCAGCAGCGAAAGTAGGGCCAGCGGGCCAGATACGCAGTATTTT. Encoded protein: CASSESRASGPDTQYF.